Sequencing of this T cell receptor (beta chain) was carried out in a study of regulatory T cells in long-lasting Graves disease (dated by TCRdb to about 2021). A note on the overall study: In the newly diagnosed Graves' disease group, patients had been taking antithyroid drugs for less than 3 months. The study took place in China and was registered as a clinical trial. A total of roughly 33 samples underwent TCR sequencing: around 13 from persistent and roughly 20 from newly diagnosed Graves' disease patients. Peripheral blood TCR sequencing and RNA sequencing compared persistent Graves' disease patients with newly diagnosed Graves' disease patients.

This specimen's time point label, per the study, means: newly diagnosed GD, antithyroid drugs for less than 3 months. For both TCR sequencing and RNA sequencing, RNA was extracted from PBMCs using TRIzol. Graves' disease was diagnosed according to American Thyroid Association guidelines. Patients were recruited from an endocrinology department in Xi'an, China. From each patient, nine milliliters of peripheral blood was collected into an EDTA anticoagulant tube. PBMCs were isolated by Ficoll Paque Plus density gradient separation without further T cell sorting. An Agilent 2100 Bioanalyzer and agarose gel were used to assess RNA quality, and a NanoDrop 2000 was used to measure RNA concentration. Library construction relied on multiplex PCR. The listed sequencing device is Illumina HiSeq 4000. To build TCR beta libraries, CDR3 regions were amplified by Arm-PCR using iRepertoire HTBI primers. Before sequencing, the PCR products underwent gel purification. Turning to the authors' computational methods: Gene usage analysis of CDR3 amino acid clonotypes used the 60 to 80 TRBV and more than 13 TRBJ segments found across samples. COPE and FqMerger were used to merge the filtered high-quality paired reads into contigs. Contigs were aligned with BLAST to IMGT TRBV, TRBD and TRBJ reference genes, and CDR3 was defined per IMGT. Clonotypes above 0.1% frequency were classified as highly expanded clones. Repertoire diversity was measured by Shannon entropy, and V-J evenness by the Gini coefficient. Clonotypes shared by more than one individual were considered public. In-frame beta chains were kept once TCRdb had trimmed the public reads at Q25 with fastp and called clones with MiXCR. Each CDR3 protein gets just one entry, which takes the most common genes and DNA from the rows behind it. The V and J calls follow TCRdb's processing rather than the paper's. Here the sample has hundreds of thousands of distinct CDR3 sequences; 15% to 20% occur a single time. The leading ten clones occupy 15% to 20% of the sample.

What the research found in general, with its limitations: Compared with newly diagnosed patients, patients with persistent Graves' disease had lower TCR Shannon entropy and fewer highly expanded clones, which suggests clonal expansion. Only the TCR beta chain was sequenced and analyzed. Patients with persistent disease shared more public clonotypes (fewer than 3,000) than newly diagnosed patients did (more than 900). The authors acknowledged the small sample size as a limitation that may reduce accuracy. Because the primary lesion, thyroid tissue, could not be accessed, the study looked at peripheral blood alone.

This clonotype has only a few counts. The clone's antigen remains unknown. Within one base of it there is no much larger clone, and no base qualities were kept. These records were also assigned to another study, of T cells in Graves' hyperthyroidism and ophthalmopathy. As noted in the second study: Stable Graves' hyperthyroidism was defined as no progression to ophthalmopathy during 18 months of follow-up. Hyperthyroidism patients were aged 18 to 65 years and newly diagnosed, with disease duration of less than 2 months. Patients with uncontrolled infections, other autoimmune diseases, pregnancy or lactation were excluded. Diagnoses were established on the basis of clinical symptoms, serum thyroxine and TRAb, thyroid ultrasound, and orbital computed tomography. For the first round of RT-PCR on the TCR CDR3, the HTBI primer set was used together with the Qiagen OneStep RT-PCR kit. Most expanded thyroid clonotypes (frequency above 0.001) were also detected in blood, a finding suggesting that blood repertoires may reflect thyroid immune responses. A 13 V-J signature model separated ophthalmopathy from stable hyperthyroidism, with roughly 88% sensitivity and 81.08% specificity in cross-validation and 80%/75% in testing. During validation, the model predicted progression to ophthalmopathy a median of roughly six months ahead of onset, with more than 55% sensitivity and around 73% specificity. To identify distinguishing TCR V-J signatures, a discovery cohort of around 100 patients was used, comprising 40 to 45 with Graves' ophthalmopathy and some 57 with stable Graves' hyperthyroidism. An independent validation cohort of around 19 hyperthyroidism patients and about 16 patients who later progressed to ophthalmopathy tested prospective prediction of ophthalmopathy. The 85 to 100 discovery patients were randomly split 7:3 into training and test sets. Thyroid tissue and blood T-cell repertoires from about six Graves' hyperthyroidism patients were also compared in the study. After blood sampling, hyperthyroidism patients were treated with methimazole at a starting dose of 30 mg daily, and ophthalmopathy patients were treated with high-dose intravenous methylprednisolone. The libraries were constructed in a second round of multiplex PCR and then size-selected and purified. Sequencing of the libraries was done on an Illumina HiSeq2000 using paired-end 100 bp reads. SOAPnuke was used to process the raw data, removing reads that contained adapters or uncalled bases, had a mean Phred below 15, or lacked an exact match to the constant primer or identifier. COPE v1.2.5 was used to merge the high-quality paired reads, and each unique nucleotide sequence was defined as a clonotype. MiTCR v1.1 was used to align clonotypes to the IMGT TRBV, TRBD and TRBJ reference segments. The analysis was restricted to V-J combinations with a frequency above 0.0001, which together covered over 99% of the repertoires. The TCS score was defined as the ratio of F50 (clonal expansion) to E x V (chaos), calculated using BLOSUM62-based TCRdist between CDR3 peptides within each V-J. Welch's t-statistics and random forest reduced around 520 V-J features to 13, which were used in a naive Bayes classifier (R e1071). Sample size was not statistically predetermined, and blinding of investigators to group allocation was not performed. According to the paper, TCR Vbeta CDR3 sequencing was carried out on some 130 peripheral blood samples, which came from about 45 ophthalmopathy, 80 or so hyperthyroidism and roughly 17 progressor patients.

The sequences come from peripheral blood mononuclear cells (PBMCs), collected at new diagnosis, from a patient treated with antithyroid drugs. This clonotype was obtained from a woman between 25 and 40 years old with Graves disease. Donor details come from another sample of the same person, matched by shared clones.

The DNA sequence is given as TGTGCCAGCAGCCTGCGGCGGGGAATAACCGCCGGTCGCGATGAGCAGTTCTTC. Translation gives CASSLRRGITAGRDEQFF. The chain is encoded by TRBV7-2 joined to TRBJ2-1; TRBD2 is a weak D gene call, 6 bases matching. The CDR3 holds 18 amino acids from the cysteine to the phenylalanine. Left in the record is the CDR3 DNA by itself, 54 bases read in frame from the first base. The germline ends are 28 bases apart after V is trimmed by 5 bases and J by 8 bases. CDR1 and CDR2 (SGHTA, FQGNSA) derive from the germline V gene.